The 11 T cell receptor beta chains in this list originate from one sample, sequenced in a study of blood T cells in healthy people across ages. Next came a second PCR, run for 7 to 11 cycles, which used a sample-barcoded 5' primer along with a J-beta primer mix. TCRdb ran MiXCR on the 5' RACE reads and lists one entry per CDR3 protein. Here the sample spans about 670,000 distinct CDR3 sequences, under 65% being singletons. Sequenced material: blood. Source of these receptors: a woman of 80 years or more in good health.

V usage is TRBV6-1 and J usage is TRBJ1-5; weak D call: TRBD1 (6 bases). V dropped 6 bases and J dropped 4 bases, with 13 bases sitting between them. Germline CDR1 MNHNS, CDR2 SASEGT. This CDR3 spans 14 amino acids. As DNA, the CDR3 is TGTGCCAGCAGCGGGGACAACTCGAATCAGCCCCAGCATTTT. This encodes CASSGDNSNQPQHF.

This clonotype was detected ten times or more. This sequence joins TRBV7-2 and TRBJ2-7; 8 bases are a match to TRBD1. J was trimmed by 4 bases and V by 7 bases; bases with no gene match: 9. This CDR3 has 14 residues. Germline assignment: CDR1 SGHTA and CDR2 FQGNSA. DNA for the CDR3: TGTGCCAGCATCCTGAGGACAGGGAGGTACGAGCAGTACTTC. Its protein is CASILRTGRYEQYF. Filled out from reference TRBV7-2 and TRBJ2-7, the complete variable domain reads GAGVSQSPSNKVTEKGKDVELRCDPISGHTALYWYRQSLGQGLEFLIYFQGNSAPDKSGLPSDRFSAERTGGSVSTLTIQRTQQEDSAVYLCASILRTGRYEQYFGPGTRLTVT.

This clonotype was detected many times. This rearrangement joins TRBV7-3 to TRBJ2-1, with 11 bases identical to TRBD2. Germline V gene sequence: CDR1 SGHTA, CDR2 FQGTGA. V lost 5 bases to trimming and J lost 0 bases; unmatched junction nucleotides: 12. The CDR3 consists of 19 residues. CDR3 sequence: CASSVTGTSGSSSYNEQFF. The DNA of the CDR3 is TGTGCCAGCAGCGTTACCGGGACTAGCGGTTCTAGCTCCTACAATGAGCAGTTCTTC.

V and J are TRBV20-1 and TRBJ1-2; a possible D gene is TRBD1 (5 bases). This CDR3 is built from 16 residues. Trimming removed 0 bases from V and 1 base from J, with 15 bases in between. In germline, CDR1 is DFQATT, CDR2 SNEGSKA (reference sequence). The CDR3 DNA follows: TGCAGTGCTAGAGATCAACGGAGACAGTATAACTATGGCTACACCTTC. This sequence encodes CSARDQRRQYNYGYTF.

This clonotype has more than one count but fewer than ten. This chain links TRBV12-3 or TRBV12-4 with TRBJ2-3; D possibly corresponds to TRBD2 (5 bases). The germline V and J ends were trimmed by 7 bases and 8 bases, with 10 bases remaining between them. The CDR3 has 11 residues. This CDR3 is CASTNEGTQYF. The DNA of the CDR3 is TGTGCCAGCACCAACGAGGGTACGCAGTATTTT.

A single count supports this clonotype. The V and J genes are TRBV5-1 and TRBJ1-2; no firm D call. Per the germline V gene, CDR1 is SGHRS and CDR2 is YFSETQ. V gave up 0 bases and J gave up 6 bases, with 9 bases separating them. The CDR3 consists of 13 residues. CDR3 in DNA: TGCGCCAGCAGCTTGGGGGTTTTCAATGGCTACACCTTC. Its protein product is CASSLGVFNGYTF.

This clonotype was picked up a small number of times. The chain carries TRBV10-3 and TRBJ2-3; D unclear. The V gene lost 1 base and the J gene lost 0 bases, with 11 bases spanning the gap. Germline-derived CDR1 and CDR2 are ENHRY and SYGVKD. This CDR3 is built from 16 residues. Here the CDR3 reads CAISEYGFQSTDTQYF. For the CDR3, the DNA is TGTGCCATCAGTGAGTATGGGTTTCAAAGCACAGATACGCAGTATTTT.

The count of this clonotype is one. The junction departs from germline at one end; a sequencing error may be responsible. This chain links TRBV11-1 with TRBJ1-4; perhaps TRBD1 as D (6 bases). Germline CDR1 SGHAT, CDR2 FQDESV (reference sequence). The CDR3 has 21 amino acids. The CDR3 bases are TGTGCCAGCAGCTCCCTAACGATAGGGGGAGGAAGTCAAGCAACTAATGAAGAACTGTTTTTT. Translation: CASSSLTIGGGSQATNEELFF.

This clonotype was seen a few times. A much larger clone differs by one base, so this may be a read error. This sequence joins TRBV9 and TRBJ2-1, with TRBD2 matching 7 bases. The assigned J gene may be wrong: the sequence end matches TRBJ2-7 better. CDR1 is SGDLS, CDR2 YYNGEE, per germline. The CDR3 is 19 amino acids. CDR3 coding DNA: TGTGCCAGCAGCAACACTTTGACTAGCTCTTCGAGCTCCTACAATGAGCAGTACTTC. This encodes CASSNTLTSSSSSYNEQYF.

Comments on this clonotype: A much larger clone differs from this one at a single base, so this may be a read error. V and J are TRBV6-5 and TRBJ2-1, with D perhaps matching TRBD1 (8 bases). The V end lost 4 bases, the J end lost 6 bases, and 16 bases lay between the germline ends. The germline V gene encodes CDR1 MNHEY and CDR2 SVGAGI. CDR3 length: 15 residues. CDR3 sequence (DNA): TGTGCCAGCAGTTGCACAGGGGGAGGGCTCAATGAGCAGTTCTTC. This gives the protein CASSCTGGGLNEQFF.

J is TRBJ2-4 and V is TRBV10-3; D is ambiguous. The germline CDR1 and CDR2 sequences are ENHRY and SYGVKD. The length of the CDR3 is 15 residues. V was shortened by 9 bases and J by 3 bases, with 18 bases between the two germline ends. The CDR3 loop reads CAISAATSDKNIQYF. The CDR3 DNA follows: TGTGCCATTTCGGCGGCCACATCTGACAAAAACATTCAGTACTTC.